This entry lists 17 T cell receptor beta chains sequenced from one sample in a study of blood T cell repertoires in COVID-19. Measured with immunoSEQ multiplex PCR; TCRdb has only the in-frame clones, and not every one. The data contain fewer than 100,000 clones, roughly 77% of them singletons. Sequencing used peripheral blood. The receptors were sampled from a human donor in a cohort sampled during active COVID-19.

The chain couples TRBV2 to TRBJ2-1; 7 bases are a match to TRBD1. With 8 bases clipped from V and 5 bases from J, the junction kept 6 bases outside the gene matches. The CDR3 totals 13 residues. Germline V gene lookup returns CDR1 SNHLY and CDR2 FYNNEI. CDR3 bases: TGTGCCAGCGGGTACAGGGGAGACAATGAGCAGTTCTTC. Translated: CASGYRGDNEQFF. The full variable domain, its missing parts supplied by reference TRBV2 and TRBJ2-1, is EPEVTQTPSHQVTQMGQEVILRCVPISNHLYFYWYRQILGQKVEFLVSFYNNEISEKSEIFDDQFSVERPDGSNFTLKIRSTKLEDSAMYFCASGYRGDNEQFFGPGTRLTVL.

The V and J genes are TRBV19 and TRBJ1-5, with D unresolved. V dropped 1 base and J dropped 5 bases, with 3 bases sitting between them. The CDR3 loop spans 12 amino acids. CDR1 and CDR2 (germline): LNHDA, SQIVND (reference sequence). CDR3 loop: CASSIGDQPQHF. As DNA, the CDR3 is TGTGCCAGTAGTATAGGCGATCAGCCCCAGCATTTT.

V usage is TRBV7-2 and J usage is TRBJ2-3, with 8 nucleotides matching TRBD2. This CDR3 is built from 15 residues. The V gene's germline CDR1 is SGHTA and CDR2 FQGNSA. J gave up 3 bases and V 0 bases, and 2 bases lay outside the gene matches. This CDR3 is CASSLATSGTDTQYF. CDR3 coding DNA: TGTGCCAGCAGCTTAGCTACTAGCGGTACAGATACGCAGTATTTT. Based on the CDR3 plus reference TRBV7-2 and TRBJ2-3, the full variable domain is GAGVSQSPSNKVTEKGKDVELRCDPISGHTALYWYRQSLGQGLEFLIYFQGNSAPDKSGLPSDRFSAERTGGSVSTLTIQRTQQEDSAVYLCASSLATSGTDTQYFGPGTRLTVL.

The genes are TRBV5-1 and TRBJ1-5, with 9 bases identical to TRBD1. The germline V gene has CDR1 SGHRS and CDR2 YFSETQ. Germline trimming cut 7 bases from V and 1 base from J; bases unmatched to any gene: 21. This CDR3 comprises 20 residues. The CDR3, as DNA: TGCGCCAGCCTTTGCCCCGGCCCGGGACAGGGCAGGAAAAGCAATCAGCCCCAGCATTTT. This sequence encodes CASLCPGPGQGRKSNQPQHF. The full variable domain, with the rest looked up from reference TRBV5-1 and TRBJ1-5, is KAGVTQTPRYLIKTRGQQVTLSCSPISGHRSVSWYQQTPGQGLQFLFEYFSETQRNKGNFPGRFSGRQFSNSRSEMNVSTLELGDSALYLCASLCPGPGQGRKSNQPQHFGDGTRLSIL.

The genes are TRBV6-5 and TRBJ2-1, with 8 bases identical to TRBD1. This CDR3 has 12 residues. The V gene's germline CDR1 is MNHEY and CDR2 SVGAGI. V was clipped by 6 bases and J by 9 bases; unmatched bases: 4. The CDR3: CASSRQGFEQFF. The CDR3 coding sequence is TGTGCCAGCAGCCGACAGGGGTTTGAGCAGTTCTTC.

This clone was observed a single time. This sequence joins TRBV18 and TRBJ2-5; 12 nucleotides agree with TRBD2. Trimming removed 3 bases from V and 2 bases from J; junction bases left unmatched: 13. Germline CDR1 reads KGHSH; CDR2 reads LQKENI. This CDR3 comprises 19 residues. For the CDR3, the DNA is TGTGCCAGCTCACCCTATTTACCTCTGACTAGCGGGAGTCAAGAGACCCAGTACTTC. This codes for CASSPYLPLTSGSQETQYF.

The V gene is TRBV5-1, the J gene TRBJ2-5; D gene unclear. The germline CDR1 and CDR2 sequences are SGHRS and YFSETQ. V lost 4 bases, J lost 1 base, and 8 bases lay in between. This CDR3 comprises 13 residues. Written as DNA, the CDR3 is TGCGCCAGCAGCATCGACACCCAAGAGACCCAGTACTTC. It codes for CASSIDTQETQYF.

The chain recombines TRBV2 with TRBJ1-1; no clear D gene. Germline CDR1 SNHLY, CDR2 FYNNEI. V lost 6 bases, J lost 7 bases, and 15 bases lay in between. This CDR3 has 13 residues. The CDR3: CASRLARGGEAFF. The CDR3, as DNA: TGTGCCAGCAGATTGGCTCGTGGCGGTGAAGCTTTCTTT.

The V call is TRBV4-2, the J call TRBJ2-5, with D possibly matching TRBD1 (5 bases). Trimming stripped 4 bases from V and 0 bases from J, with 9 bases between. Germline CDR1 is LGHNA and CDR2 is YNFKEQ. The CDR3 length is 14 residues. The CDR3: CASSRSTDQETQYF. In nucleotides, the CDR3 is TGTGCCAGCAGCCGATCGACAGACCAAGAGACCCAGTACTTC.

The chain carries TRBV3-1 (or the pseudogene TRBV3-2) and TRBJ2-1; 9 bases match TRBD2. The CDR3 extends over 16 amino acids. Germline V gene data show CDR1 as LGHDT and CDR2 as YNNKEL (reference sequence). After removal of 4 bases from V and 3 bases from J, the junction contained 7 bases not matched to a gene. CDR3: CASSPRLAAYYNEQFF. Here the CDR3 DNA reads TGTGCCAGCAGCCCCCGACTAGCGGCATACTACAATGAGCAGTTCTTC.

The J gene is TRBJ1-4, the V gene TRBV2; 9 bases match TRBD1. Per the germline V gene, CDR1 is SNHLY and CDR2 is FYNNEI. The V gene end was trimmed by 6 bases and the J gene end by 6 bases; junction bases not matched to a gene: 5. The CDR3 totals 14 residues. CDR3: CASSRDRDDEKLFF. Here the CDR3 DNA reads TGTGCCAGCAGCCGGGACAGGGACGATGAAAAACTGTTTTTT.

As for this clone: Other DNA sequences in this sample translate to the same CDR3. The rearrangement joins TRBV6-5 to TRBJ1-5, with D tentatively TRBD1 (6 bases). V lost 0 bases, J lost 6 bases, and 9 bases lay in between. The CDR3 is made up of 14 amino acids. CDR1 is MNHEY and CDR2 is SVGAGI in the germline V gene. The CDR3 sequence: CASSYSRGRQPQHF. CDR3 coding DNA: TGTGCCAGCAGTTACTCCAGGGGTCGTCAGCCCCAGCATTTT.

The rearrangement joins TRBV19 to TRBJ2-3; 10 nucleotides agree with TRBD2. Germline lookup yields CDR1 LNHDA and CDR2 SQIVND (reference sequence). This CDR3 is 16 amino acids long. V lost 2 bases, J lost 3 bases, and 5 bases stayed unmatched. DNA for the CDR3: TGTGCCAGTAGTATATTAGCGGGAGGTCGTACAGATACGCAGTATTTT. Protein product: CASSILAGGRTDTQYF.

The CDR3 sequence is CASSLVGRGNEKLFF. The CDR3 DNA sequence: TGTGCCAGCAGCTTAGTGGGGCGGGGTAATGAAAAACTGTTTTTT. This chain links TRBV7-2 with TRBJ1-4; possibly TRBD1 for D (5 bases). Trimming took off 1 base at V and 4 bases at J, with 10 bases between the two ends. This CDR3 comprises 15 residues. CDR1 and CDR2 from the germline V gene are SGHTA and FQGNSA.

This sequence joins TRBV28 and TRBJ1-5; 9 nucleotides agree with TRBD1. Germline CDR1 reads MDHEN; CDR2 reads SYDVKM. V shed 5 bases and J 6 bases; nucleotides not matched to a gene: 8. CDR3 length: 15 residues. The CDR3 protein is CASSPTGQGGQPQHF. CDR3 in DNA: TGTGCCAGCAGTCCCACGGGACAGGGCGGTCAGCCCCAGCATTTT.

V gene TRBV27 combines with J gene TRBJ2-4, with D perhaps TRBD2 (7 bases). The V and J ends lost 4 bases and 2 bases respectively, with 18 bases between them. Germline values: CDR1 MNHEY, CDR2 SMNVEV (reference sequence). CDR3 length equals 17 residues. The CDR3 loop reads CASSSTGLGLSKNIQYF. For the CDR3, the DNA is TGTGCCAGCAGTTCGACAGGACTAGGCTTGTCCAAAAACATTCAGTACTTC.

The V call is TRBV5-1, the J call TRBJ2-1; 13 nucleotides line up with TRBD2. The CDR3 length is 15 residues. Per the germline V gene, CDR1 is SGHRS and CDR2 is YFSETQ. The junction had 7 bases not matched to a gene; V was cut back by 4 bases and J by 9 bases. The CDR3 protein is CASSPGLAGVTEQFF. The CDR3 DNA follows: TGCGCCAGCAGCCCCGGACTAGCGGGAGTCACTGAGCAGTTCTTC.